The 12 T cell receptor beta chains given below trace back to one sample, sequenced in a study of a mutant IDH1 vaccine in newly diagnosed glioma (TCRdb year 2021). The antigens for these receptors are not known. Explained via the paper, the time point label denotes: week 5, during vaccination. Every vaccine dose consisted of 300 ug of a 20-mer mutant IDH1 peptide in Montanide, administered subcutaneously together with topical imiquimod. The method was the immunoSEQ multiplex PCR assay. TCRdb holds this immuneACCESS table with in-frame rearrangements only. Some clones are missing; in checked studies, unresolved V genes explain under half, and the rest has no known cause. This sample comprises 50,000 or so clones, 84% of them detected only once. In total, the top ten clones hold about 7.2% of the sample. The sample in question was PBMCs, obtained from a glioma patient whose treatment included an IDH1 peptide vaccine. The receptors derive from a woman aged 45-65 years with glioma.

The chain uses TRBV6-1 and TRBJ1-5; perhaps TRBD1 as D (6 bases). Trimming removed 5 bases from V and 5 bases from J, with 16 bases in between. The CDR3 runs to 15 residues. CDR1 and CDR2 (germline): MNHNS, SASEGT. CDR3 DNA sequence: TGTGCCAGCAGTCAGGACAGCGGAGGCCATCAGCCCCAGCATTTT. It codes for CASSQDSGGHQPQHF.

The V and J genes are TRBV18 and TRBJ2-5; 10 nucleotides line up with TRBD1. V was pared by 1 base and J by 4 bases, with 3 bases of the junction left unmatched. CDR1 is KGHSH, CDR2 LQKENI, per germline. This CDR3 is built from 15 residues. The CDR3 bases are TGTGCCAGCTCACCACGGACAGGGGGTGGAGAGACCCAGTACTTC. It is translated as CASSPRTGGGETQYF.

CDR3 amino acids: CASSIRRGIGNTEAFF. DNA of the CDR3: TGTGCCAGTAGTATACGACGGGGAATTGGGAACACTGAAGCTTTCTTT. The gene calls are TRBV19 and TRBJ1-1; D is unresolved. Germline CDR1 reads LNHDA; CDR2 reads SQIVND (reference sequence). The germline V and J ends were trimmed by 2 bases and 1 base, with 14 bases remaining between them. The CDR3 has 16 residues. The full variable domain, in which reference TRBV19 and TRBJ1-1 provide the parts outside the CDR3, is DGGITQSPKYLFRKEGQNVTLSCEQNLNHDAMYWYRQDPGQGLRLIYYSQIVNDFQKGDIAEGYSVSREKKESFPLTVTSAQKNPTAFYLCASSIRRGIGNTEAFFGQGTRLTVV.

This clone was observed once. The chain uses TRBV4-1 and TRBJ1-5; unclear D gene. CDR1 and CDR2 (germline): MGHRA, YSYEKL. The ends were cut back, 2 bases at V and 5 bases at J, with 10 bases in the middle. The CDR3 length is 14 residues. In DNA form, the CDR3 reads TGCGCCAGCAGCCAATCAACGGGCGATCAGCCCCAGCATTTT. Translation: CASSQSTGDQPQHF.

The rearrangement uses TRBV15 and TRBJ2-7; either TRBD1 or TRBD2 may supply D (5 bases each). The CDR3 is made up of 15 amino acids. The V end lost 5 bases, the J end lost 2 bases, and 16 bases lay between the germline ends. CDR1 and CDR2 (germline): LNHNV, YYDKDF (reference sequence). CDR3 protein: CATSRGRDAAYEQYF. The CDR3 DNA is TGTGCCACCAGCCGCGGCCGGGACGCAGCCTACGAGCAGTACTTC.

The chain combines TRBV7-9 with TRBJ1-1, with TRBD1 matching over 9 bases. After removal of 2 bases from V and 4 bases from J, the junction contained 5 bases not matched to a gene. Looked up from germline, CDR1 is SEHNR and CDR2 is FQNEAQ (reference sequence). This CDR3 region has 15 residues. Here the CDR3 reads CASSLRAGQGTEAFF. The CDR3 DNA reads as TGTGCCAGCAGCTTAAGGGCGGGACAGGGCACTGAAGCTTTCTTT.

The CDR3 is CASSRDRGYEQYF. CDR3 bases: TGTGCCAGCAGCAGGGACAGGGGGTACGAGCAGTACTTC. This chain links TRBV5-4 with TRBJ2-7; 11 nucleotides agree with TRBD1. Germline lookup yields CDR1 SGHNT and CDR2 YYREEE (reference sequence). This CDR3 is 13 amino acids long. With 4 bases clipped from V and 4 bases from J, the junction kept 1 base outside the gene matches.

The count of this clone is one. This chain links TRBV25-1 with TRBJ2-7; no clear D gene. The CDR3 extends over 13 amino acids. Germline CDR1 MGHDK, CDR2 SYGVNS. V was clipped by 6 bases and J by 2 bases, with 11 bases between them. CDR3 coding DNA: TGTGCCAGCAGCACCCTGAGTACCTACGAGCAGTACTTC. This translates into CASSTLSTYEQYF.

The chain carries TRBV10-2 and TRBJ1-3; D ambiguous. This CDR3 has 17 residues. V was trimmed by 2 bases and J by 0 bases, leaving 14 bases between them. Looked up from germline, CDR1 is WSHSY and CDR2 is SAAADI. Here the CDR3 reads CASSEPAVGSSGNTIYF. CDR3 in DNA: TGCGCCAGCAGTGAGCCAGCTGTAGGGAGCTCTGGAAACACCATATATTTT.

The chain is built from TRBV9 and TRBJ1-6, with D maybe TRBD1 (6 bases). The germline V gene encodes CDR1 SGDLS and CDR2 YYNGEE. V was cut by 3 bases and J by 7 bases, with 14 bases left in between. The CDR3 totals 15 residues. For the CDR3, the DNA is TGTGCCAGCAGCGCAGGACAGCCGGAGAATTCACCCCTCCACTTT. It specifies CASSAGQPENSPLHF.

The chain is built from TRBV6-5 and TRBJ1-2; TRBD1 is a possible D gene (5 bases). Germline lookup yields CDR1 MNHEY and CDR2 SVGAGI. The CDR3 has 15 amino acids. Between the trimmed V and J ends, which lost 0 bases and 5 bases, there was a span of 13 bases. CDR3 sequence reads: CASSYSRQLLYGYTF. Written as DNA, the CDR3 is TGTGCCAGCAGTTACTCGAGACAGCTCCTTTATGGCTACACCTTC.

The chain links TRBV30 to TRBJ2-4; 7 nucleotides align to TRBD1. Germline trimming cut 5 bases from V and 8 bases from J; bases unmatched to any gene: 9. Germline V CDR1 and CDR2: GTSNPN, SVGIG (reference sequence). The CDR3 extends over 13 amino acids. CDR3 protein: CAWGTGTADIQYF. The CDR3 region has the DNA TGTGCCTGGGGTACCGGGACAGCGGACATTCAGTACTTC.